The 21 T cell receptor beta chains below all came from one sample that was sequenced in a study of response to subunit inactivated influenza vaccine. TCRdb passed the RT-PCR reads through MiXCR, listing each CDR3 protein once. The sample yields over 800,000 distinct CDR3 sequences, around 20% seen once. The material was PBMCs from blood, obtained 5 days after vaccination. The receptors were gathered from a man aged 45-60 years who received an inactivated influenza vaccine.

The rearrangement uses TRBV20-1 and TRBJ2-5; 9 nucleotides line up with TRBD2. CDR1 DFQATT and CDR2 SNEGSKA come from the germline V gene (reference sequence). CDR3 size: 15 residues. Trimming took 4 bases from V and 2 from J; bases not matched to a gene: 8. The CDR3 region has the DNA TGCAGTGCTACCCGTGCGGGGGGGCGGCAAGAGACCCAGTACTTC. This encodes CSATRAGGRQETQYF.

The chain has TRBV5-1 and TRBJ2-2; D is possibly TRBD2 (5 bases). The V gene lost 0 bases and the J gene lost 6 bases, with 12 bases spanning the gap. CDR1 SGHRS and CDR2 YFSETQ come from the germline V gene. The CDR3 spans 15 residues. CDR3 sequence: CASSLGTTAAGELFF. Written as DNA, the CDR3 is TGCGCCAGCAGCTTGGGGACCACAGCGGCCGGGGAGCTGTTTTTT. Full variable domain (missing parts from reference TRBV5-1 and TRBJ2-2): KAGVTQTPRYLIKTRGQQVTLSCSPISGHRSVSWYQQTPGQGLQFLFEYFSETQRNKGNFPGRFSGRQFSNSRSEMNVSTLELGDSALYLCASSLGTTAAGELFFGEGSRLTVL.

The chain joins TRBV21-1 to TRBJ2-7. TRBV21-1 is a known pseudogene. The CDR3 spans 13 residues. For the CDR3, the DNA is TGTGCCAGCAGCAAAGTTAGGGATTACGAGCAGTACTTC. This encodes CASSKVRDYEQYF.

The rearrangement links TRBV27 to TRBJ2-1; TRBD1 agrees at 8 bases. Germline lookup yields CDR1 MNHEY and CDR2 SMNVEV (reference sequence). The CDR3 has 13 residues. Unmatched junction bases numbered 11, after V lost 3 bases and J lost 16 bases. This CDR3 is CASSFQYRDRFFF. The CDR3 DNA follows: TGTGCCAGCAGTTTTCAATACCGGGACAGGTTTTTCTTC.

V usage is TRBV7-9 and J usage is TRBJ1-2, with D tentatively TRBD1 (5 bases). The germline gives CDR1 SEHNR, CDR2 FQNEAQ (reference sequence). Between the trimmed V and J ends, which lost 1 base and 0 bases, there was a span of 12 bases. The CDR3 loop spans 16 amino acids. In DNA, the CDR3 is TGTGCCAGCAGCTTAGGGGACGGGAGAGCTAACTATGGCTACACCTTC. The encoded protein is CASSLGDGRANYGYTF.

This clonotype showed up many times. The chain uses TRBV29-1 and TRBJ2-5; 9 bases are a match to TRBD2. With V trimmed by 2 bases and J by 2 bases, 6 bases remained unmatched. Germline CDR1 SQVTM, CDR2 ANQGSEA. This CDR3 is 15 amino acids long. The CDR3 here is CSVESRRGGQETQYF. The CDR3 nucleotides are TGCAGCGTTGAATCCCGGCGGGGGGGGCAAGAGACCCAGTACTTC.

The chain has TRBV11-2 and TRBJ2-1, with D unresolved. This CDR3 contains 12 residues. Per the germline V gene, CDR1 is SGHAT and CDR2 is FQNNGV. Trimming shortened V by 6 bases and J by 5 bases, and 8 bases separated the two germline ends. The CDR3 is CASRRDHNEQFF. The CDR3 nucleotides read TGTGCCAGCAGACGAGACCACAATGAGCAGTTCTTC.

This CDR3 reads CAISESGGQGAQPQHF. CDR3 sequence (DNA): TGTGCCATCAGTGAGTCGGGAGGACAGGGTGCCCAGCCCCAGCATTTT. The gene calls are TRBV10-3 and TRBJ1-5; 8 bases are a match to TRBD1. With 0 bases clipped from V and 7 bases from J, the junction kept 8 bases outside the gene matches. Germline CDR1 ENHRY, CDR2 SYGVKD. CDR3 length: 16 amino acids.

The V and J genes are TRBV15 and TRBJ2-7; D gene uncertain. Germline loops: CDR1 LNHNV, CDR2 YYDKDF (reference sequence). V lost 0 bases to trimming and J lost 3 bases, with 9 bases between them. The CDR3 sequence is 14 residues long. CDR3 in DNA: TGTGCCACCAGCAGAGATATGAAGAGCTACGAGCAGTACTTC. Its protein is CATSRDMKSYEQYF.

The chain joins TRBV5-5 to TRBJ2-1; D call uncertain. Trimming stripped 0 bases from V and 0 bases from J, with 7 bases between. Germline assignment: CDR1 SGHKS and CDR2 YYEKEE (reference sequence). CDR3 length: 15 residues. CDR3 sequence: CASSLEIYSYNEQFF. In DNA form, the CDR3 reads TGTGCCAGCAGCTTGGAGATATACTCCTACAATGAGCAGTTCTTC.

This clonotype was counted at least ten times. The chain combines TRBV5-1 with TRBJ2-7, with 11 bases lining up with TRBD1. The J segment lost 3 bases and the V segment lost 4 bases, leaving 6 bases of the junction unmatched. This CDR3 is built from 15 residues. Germline V lookup: CDR1 SGHRS, CDR2 YFSETQ. The CDR3: CASSIAGTGGYEQYF. The CDR3 bases are TGCGCCAGCAGCATAGCCGGGACAGGGGGCTACGAGCAGTACTTC.

The chain recombines TRBV6-2 or TRBV6-3 with TRBJ1-5; no clear D. Per germline, CDR1 MNHEY and CDR2 SVGEGT. There are 14 residues in the CDR3. V gave up 2 bases and J gave up 9 bases, with 14 bases separating them. The CDR3 here is CASSYTERSWPQHF. For the CDR3, the DNA is TGTGCCAGCAGTTACACCGAACGGAGTTGGCCCCAGCATTTT.

The chain is built from TRBV15 and TRBJ2-3; TRBD1 or TRBD2 may be the D gene (6 bases each). This CDR3 is built from 14 residues. Germline V gives CDR1 LNHNV, CDR2 YYDKDF (reference sequence). The V end was cut by 0 bases, the J end by 5 bases, with 9 bases between. The CDR3 here is CATSREQGGDTQYF. CDR3 nucleotides: TGTGCCACCAGCAGAGAACAGGGAGGAGATACGCAGTATTTT.

This clonotype was observed a handful of times. The V gene is TRBV20-1, the J gene TRBJ2-1; D gene unclear. This CDR3 has 14 amino acids. CDR1 DFQATT and CDR2 SNEGSKA come from the germline V gene (reference sequence). The ends were cut back, 3 bases at V and 0 bases at J, with 9 bases in the middle. The CDR3 DNA is TGCAGTGCTAGTAGTGACTTCTCCTACAATGAGCAGTTCTTC. Encoded protein: CSASSDFSYNEQFF.

This chain connects TRBV7-2 to TRBJ2-2; D call uncertain. V lost 8 bases and J lost 4, with 14 bases in between. The germline V gene has CDR1 SGHTA and CDR2 FQGNSA. This CDR3 region has 14 residues. CDR3 in amino acids: CASAMWHPTGELFF. The CDR3 bases are TGTGCCAGCGCCATGTGGCATCCCACCGGGGAGCTGTTTTTT.

This clonotype was observed a few times. The genes are TRBV10-3 and TRBJ2-5; maybe TRBD1 (6 bases). From germline, CDR1 is ENHRY and CDR2 SYGVKD. Trimming removed 0 bases from V and 6 bases from J, with 11 bases in between. The CDR3 covers 14 residues. CDR3 amino acids: CAISESMGAKTQYF. CDR3 sequence (DNA): TGTGCCATCAGTGAGTCGATGGGGGCGAAGACCCAGTACTTC.

This clonotype was counted a few times. V usage is TRBV5-1 and J usage is TRBJ2-3; tentative D call: TRBD2 (6 bases). CDR1 SGHRS and CDR2 YFSETQ come from the germline V gene. V was clipped by 0 bases and J by 3 bases, with 14 bases between them. The CDR3 loop spans 16 amino acids. The CDR3 nucleotides read TGCGCCAGCAGCTTGGCTCCCGGGAGTGAGACAGATACGCAGTATTTT. The encoded protein is CASSLAPGSETDTQYF.

The table lists this clonotype with many counts. The chain employs TRBV29-1 and TRBJ2-6, with D uncertain. From germline, CDR1 is SQVTM and CDR2 ANQGSEA. Trimming left V 1 base short and J 2 bases short, with 12 bases between. The CDR3 length is 16 residues. The CDR3 region has the DNA TGCAGCGTTGAAGCGGAGAGAGGAACTGGGGCCAACGTCCTGACTTTC. Protein product: CSVEAERGTGANVLTF.

V is TRBV12-3 or TRBV12-4 and J is TRBJ2-1; unclear D gene. This CDR3 has 13 amino acids. Trimming stripped 5 bases from V and 13 bases from J, with 18 bases between. Written as DNA, the CDR3 is TGTGCCAGCAGTATCCAACCTACGGCCCCTCAGTTCTTC. As protein: CASSIQPTAPQFF.

This chain joins TRBV30 and TRBJ1-3, with TRBD1 as a possible D gene (6 bases). Germline CDR1 GTSNPN, CDR2 SVGIG (reference sequence). This CDR3 is built from 15 residues. Trimming took 1 base from V and 0 from J, leaving 10 bases between them. The chain's CDR3 is CAWSGGQTSGNTIYF. CDR3 nucleotide sequence: TGTGCCTGGAGTGGGGGACAAACCTCTGGAAACACCATATATTTT.

This clonotype was observed a single time. The chain couples TRBV18 to TRBJ2-1; 9 bases are shared with TRBD1. Germline V gives CDR1 KGHSH, CDR2 LQKENI. The CDR3 has 16 residues. Germline trimming cut 5 bases from V and 6 bases from J; bases unmatched to any gene: 11. The CDR3 region is CASSRNRDRAANEQFF. The CDR3 region has the DNA TGTGCCAGCTCAAGGAATAGGGACAGGGCGGCCAATGAGCAGTTCTTC.